Listed below are T cell receptor beta chains from one sample, sequenced in a study of regulatory T cells in long-lasting Graves disease. One entry per CDR3 protein results from TCRdb running MiXCR on the multiplex PCR reads. Seen here are 500,000 to 800,000 distinct CDR3 sequences, roughly 30% observed once, and the top ten hold under 50%. Sequences were derived from peripheral blood mononuclear cells (PBMCs), sampled when the disease was refractory, from a patient treated with antithyroid drugs. Source of these receptors: a female donor with Graves disease. CDR3s include the opening cysteine and the closing phenylalanine or tryptophan. Each record gives: CDR3 DNA, CDR3 protein, J gene, D gene, clone size, V gene. D genes are given only for firm matches. A row's size may be missing; if present it is once, few, many or a size class.

cdr3_nt: TGTGCCAGCTCATCCCGGGACAGCGTGAACACTGAAGCTTTCTTT
cdr3_aa: CASSSRDSVNTEAFF
j_call: TRBJ1-1
d_call: TRBD1
clone_size: .
v_call: TRBV18

cdr3_nt: TGTGCCAGCAGGCTGACCGACGGAAACACCATATATTTT
cdr3_aa: CASRLTDGNTIYF
j_call: TRBJ1-3
d_call: .
clone_size: .
v_call: TRBV6-1

cdr3_nt: TGCAGCGTTGATGGCCAGGGTTCATTGAGCTACACCTTC
cdr3_aa: CSVDGQGSLSYTF
j_call: TRBJ1-2
d_call: .
clone_size: .
v_call: TRBV29-1

cdr3_nt: TGTGCCAGCAGCCTGACAGGGGGTAGCAATCAGCCCCAGCATTTT
cdr3_aa: CASSLTGGSNQPQHF
j_call: TRBJ1-5
d_call: TRBD1
clone_size: many
v_call: TRBV19

cdr3_nt: TGTGCCAGCAGCCGGACAAGTCCCCCTGAAGCTTTCTTT
cdr3_aa: CASSRTSPPEAFF
j_call: TRBJ1-1
d_call: .
clone_size: few
v_call: TRBV2

cdr3_nt: TGTGCCACCAGCACCTGGACAGGGACTGCCTACGAGCAGTACTTC
cdr3_aa: CATSTWTGTAYEQYF
j_call: TRBJ2-7
d_call: TRBD1
clone_size: many
v_call: TRBV15

cdr3_nt: TGTGCCACCAGCAGAGATTCTAGTAATAGGGGGCAGTACTTC
cdr3_aa: CATSRDSSNRGQYF
j_call: TRBJ2-7
d_call: .
clone_size: few
v_call: TRBV15

cdr3_nt: TGCAGTGCTAGGGGGGCGAGACAGGGGCCACTAGCTGAAGCTTTCTTT
cdr3_aa: CSARGARQGPLAEAFF
j_call: TRBJ1-1
d_call: TRBD1
clone_size: .
v_call: TRBV20-1

cdr3_nt: TGTGCCAGCAGAACCCTGGACCTAGGCGGCACCGGGGAGCTGTTTTTT
cdr3_aa: CASRTLDLGGTGELFF
j_call: TRBJ2-2
d_call: .
clone_size: few
v_call: TRBV12-3/TRBV12-4

cdr3_nt: TGTGCCAGCAGTTACTCACCCGGGGCTCAAGGCTACACCTTC
cdr3_aa: CASSYSPGAQGYTF
j_call: TRBJ1-2
d_call: .
clone_size: few
v_call: TRBV6-5

cdr3_nt: TGTGCCAGCACTGAAAAGGGGTTCGCCCAGCATTTT
cdr3_aa: CASTEKGFAQHF
j_call: TRBJ1-5
d_call: .
clone_size: .
v_call: TRBV28

cdr3_nt: TGTGCCAGCAGCCAGATGGGACTAGCGGCTAGCACAGATACGCAGTATTTT
cdr3_aa: CASSQMGLAASTDTQYF
j_call: TRBJ2-3
d_call: TRBD2
clone_size: once
v_call: TRBV11-2

cdr3_nt: TGTGCCAGCAGTGACGGGGTTGCAACTAATGAAAAACTGTTTTTT
cdr3_aa: CASSDGVATNEKLFF
j_call: TRBJ1-4
d_call: .
clone_size: few
v_call: TRBV6-1

cdr3_nt: TGCGCCAGCAGCCCTGGGACAAGCGTGGATACGCAGTATTTT
cdr3_aa: CASSPGTSVDTQYF
j_call: TRBJ2-3
d_call: .
clone_size: .
v_call: TRBV5-1

cdr3_nt: TGTGCCTGGAGTCGAATAGACCTTAGGGGGCGGAGTGGCTACACCTTC
cdr3_aa: CAWSRIDLRGRSGYTF
j_call: TRBJ1-2
d_call: TRBD1
clone_size: few
v_call: TRBV30

cdr3_nt: TGCGCCAGCAGCCAAAGACTAGCGGGACAACCCTACGAGCAGTACTTC
cdr3_aa: CASSQRLAGQPYEQYF
j_call: TRBJ2-7
d_call: TRBD2
clone_size: few
v_call: TRBV4-1

cdr3_nt: TGTGCCAGCAGCACCCTTAGGGGGGAGAACACTGAAGCTTTCTTT
cdr3_aa: CASSTLRGENTEAFF
j_call: TRBJ1-1
d_call: .
clone_size: few
v_call: TRBV27

cdr3_nt: TGTGCCAGCAGCTTATCAGGGGCGGGTGGCTACACCTTC
cdr3_aa: CASSLSGAGGYTF
j_call: TRBJ1-2
d_call: .
clone_size: .
v_call: TRBV13

cdr3_nt: TGTGCCAGTAGCCGACCGGGACAGACTCACGAGCAGTACTTC
cdr3_aa: CASSRPGQTHEQYF
j_call: TRBJ2-7
d_call: TRBD1
clone_size: few
v_call: TRBV19

cdr3_nt: TGTGCCACCAAACAGGCGAACACTGAAGCTTTCTTT
cdr3_aa: CATKQANTEAFF
j_call: TRBJ1-1
d_call: .
clone_size: many
v_call: TRBV2

cdr3_nt: TGTGCCATCAGTGGACGGGACTCTGAAGCTTTCTTT
cdr3_aa: CAISGRDSEAFF
j_call: TRBJ1-1
d_call: .
clone_size: .
v_call: TRBV10-3

cdr3_nt: TGTGCCAGCAGCCAAGTAGAGGTCGGCTACACCTTC
cdr3_aa: CASSQVEVGYTF
j_call: TRBJ1-2
d_call: .
clone_size: .
v_call: TRBV3-1

cdr3_nt: TGTGCCATCGCGGACAGGGGGTCATCGGACGAGCAGTACTTC
cdr3_aa: CAIADRGSSDEQYF
j_call: TRBJ2-7
d_call: TRBD1
clone_size: .
v_call: TRBV10-3

cdr3_nt: TGTGCTAGTGACCTAACCTACGGGACAGCCTCTAACTATGGCTACACCTTC
cdr3_aa: CASDLTYGTASNYGYTF
j_call: TRBJ1-2
d_call: TRBD1
clone_size: few
v_call: TRBV12-5

cdr3_nt: TGTGCCAGCAGCGCGGGGGCGGGCTATAATTCACCCCTCCACTTT
cdr3_aa: CASSAGAGYNSPLHF
j_call: TRBJ1-6
d_call: .
clone_size: .
v_call: TRBV9

cdr3_nt: TGTGCCAGCAGCCAGGACGGCTATGGCTACACCTTC
cdr3_aa: CASSQDGYGYTF
j_call: TRBJ1-2
d_call: .
clone_size: .
v_call: TRBV3-1

cdr3_nt: TGTGCCCGAGATCAGGACACTTCGACGTCCCCCTACAATGAGCAGTTCTTC
cdr3_aa: CARDQDTSTSPYNEQFF
j_call: TRBJ2-1
d_call: .
clone_size: .
v_call: TRBV2

cdr3_nt: TGTGCCAGCAGTGGGGCAGGGGGCTTCTACGAGCAGTACTTC
cdr3_aa: CASSGAGGFYEQYF
j_call: TRBJ2-7
d_call: TRBD1
clone_size: many
v_call: TRBV2

cdr3_nt: TGTGCCAGCAGCGACTTGGGACTAGCGGGAGTGGACCAGTACTTC
cdr3_aa: CASSDLGLAGVDQYF
j_call: TRBJ2-5
d_call: TRBD2
clone_size: many
v_call: TRBV28

cdr3_nt: TGCAGCGTTGAAATTGGAGGGCTTGGAAACACCATATATTTT
cdr3_aa: CSVEIGGLGNTIYF
j_call: TRBJ1-3
d_call: .
clone_size: .
v_call: TRBV29-1

cdr3_nt: TGTGCCAGCAGCCAAGTCGCAGGGTCAACCTCCTATGGCTACACCTTC
cdr3_aa: CASSQVAGSTSYGYTF
j_call: TRBJ1-2
d_call: .
clone_size: .
v_call: TRBV14

cdr3_nt: TGTGCCAACAGTTTGCAAGGGGGCGGCTATGGCTACACCTTC
cdr3_aa: CANSLQGGGYGYTF
j_call: TRBJ1-2
d_call: TRBD1
clone_size: .
v_call: TRBV12-3/TRBV12-4

cdr3_nt: TGTGCCAGTAATCTCCGGGACAGTGAACTCTATGGCTACACCTTC
cdr3_aa: CASNLRDSELYGYTF
j_call: TRBJ1-2
d_call: TRBD1
clone_size: .
v_call: TRBV28

cdr3_nt: TGTGCCAGCTCCCGCACCGGGACAGGGGGCTACGAGCAGTACTTC
cdr3_aa: CASSRTGTGGYEQYF
j_call: TRBJ2-7
d_call: TRBD1
clone_size: few
v_call: TRBV18

cdr3_nt: TGTGCCAGCTCACCACTACAGGACAGCAATGGCTACACCTTC
cdr3_aa: CASSPLQDSNGYTF
j_call: TRBJ1-2
d_call: .
clone_size: .
v_call: TRBV18

cdr3_nt: TGCAGCGTCATACCCGGGACAGGGACCGTAGGTGTGGGCACTGAAGCTTTCTTT
cdr3_aa: CSVIPGTGTVGVGTEAFF
j_call: TRBJ1-1
d_call: TRBD1
clone_size: few
v_call: TRBV29-1

cdr3_nt: TGTGCCAGCAGTTTCCAATCCGGGACACTGAACACTGAAGCTTTCTTT
cdr3_aa: CASSFQSGTLNTEAFF
j_call: TRBJ1-1
d_call: .
clone_size: many
v_call: TRBV27

cdr3_nt: TGTGCCAGCAGCTGTAGCGGTGAGCAGTACTTC
cdr3_aa: CASSCSGEQYF
j_call: TRBJ2-7
d_call: .
clone_size: .
v_call: TRBV7-3

cdr3_nt: TGCGCCAGCAGCCAAGCCGGGACGGGGGACGGCTATGGCTACACCTTC
cdr3_aa: CASSQAGTGDGYGYTF
j_call: TRBJ1-2
d_call: .
clone_size: .
v_call: TRBV5-1

cdr3_nt: TGTGCCAGCAGCCTGGACGGTGCCTATGGCTACACCTTC
cdr3_aa: CASSLDGAYGYTF
j_call: TRBJ1-2
d_call: .
clone_size: many
v_call: TRBV11-2

cdr3_nt: TGTGCCAGCAGCCAAGGAGGGAACGGGTACGAGCAGTACTTC
cdr3_aa: CASSQGGNGYEQYF
j_call: TRBJ2-7
d_call: .
clone_size: few
v_call: TRBV7-6

cdr3_nt: TGCCGCTCCCCAACCGACAGGGCTGGGGCCAACGTCCTGACTTTC
cdr3_aa: CRSPTDRAGANVLTF
j_call: TRBJ2-6
d_call: TRBD1
clone_size: .
v_call: TRBV20-1

cdr3_nt: TGTGCCTCCGCTTGGGACCGCTCTAACTATGGCTACACCTTC
cdr3_aa: CASAWDRSNYGYTF
j_call: TRBJ1-2
d_call: .
clone_size: few
v_call: TRBV30

cdr3_nt: TGCGCCAGCAGCTTGGATCAGCTGAACACCGGGGAGCTGTTTTTT
cdr3_aa: CASSLDQLNTGELFF
j_call: TRBJ2-2
d_call: .
clone_size: few
v_call: TRBV5-1

cdr3_nt: TGCAGTGCTGCCCCCCAGACAGGTCCAAATCAGCCCCAGCATTTT
cdr3_aa: CSAAPQTGPNQPQHF
j_call: TRBJ1-5
d_call: .
clone_size: .
v_call: TRBV20-1

cdr3_nt: TGCAGTGCGGGCGGGAGTGGATACGAGCAGTACTTC
cdr3_aa: CSAGGSGYEQYF
j_call: TRBJ2-7
d_call: TRBD2
clone_size: few
v_call: TRBV20-1

cdr3_nt: TGTGCCAGCAGTACACAGACAGGGTCGGCGTATGGCTACACCTTC
cdr3_aa: CASSTQTGSAYGYTF
j_call: TRBJ1-2
d_call: TRBD1
clone_size: many
v_call: TRBV12-3/TRBV12-4